The T cell receptor beta chain under discussion was sequenced for a study of OX40 agonist ivuxolimab in advanced cancers. Study-wide background: Patients were infused with ivuxolimab every 2 weeks at 0.01 to 10 mg/kg.

Sequencing was performed with immunoSEQ multiplex PCR; in TCRdb, only in-frame clones are kept and a portion is missing. Among tens of thousands of clones, 85% to 90% were seen once, and the ten largest hold approximately 2%. The J segment lost 4 bases and the V segment lost 0 bases, leaving 2 bases of the junction unmatched. This CDR3 region has 16 residues. Germline values: CDR1 MNHNY, CDR2 SVGAGI (reference sequence). This TCR was recovered from an adult with an advanced solid tumor such as melanoma, head and neck, liver or kidney cancer. This rearrangement joins TRBV6-6 to TRBJ2-2, with TRBD1 identical over 10 bases. Specimen: CD4+ or CD8+ T cells sorted from blood, collected in a trial of the OX40 agonist ivuxolimab. As DNA, the CDR3 is TGTGCCAGCAGTTACTCCGGGACAGGGGCCACCGGGGAGCTGTTTTTT. This gives the protein CASSYSGTGATGELFF.